The sequence of this TCR beta chain was determined in a study of T-cell memory formation after mild COVID-19. Study-level points and caveats: Contracting CD4+ clones were located mainly in CM and EM, and CD8+ clones in EMRA. Pre-infection memory held some responding clones, suggesting pre-existing cross-reactive T cells responded.

The CDR3 covers 12 residues. CDR1 and CDR2 from the germline V gene are SGHRS and YFSETQ. V lost 3 bases, J lost 8 bases, and 11 bases lay in between. In this sample, this clonotype turned up a few times. What it binds is not known. TCRdb reanalysed the 5' RACE reads using MiXCR and keeps one entry per CDR3 protein. The sample lists about 430,000 distinct CDR3 sequences, about a sixth seen once, with 20% to 25% in the top ten. The sample taken for sequencing was PBMCs or a T cell subset sorted from them (not recorded which). The chain uses TRBV5-1 and TRBJ1-2; TRBD1 is a possible D gene (5 bases). The receptor was isolated from a man in his late teens or twenties who had mild COVID-19 (a few samples of this study predate the infection). Cell type and time point are not known. CDR3 sequence (DNA): TGCGCCAGCAGCTGGGGGACCCGAGGCTACACCTTC. Protein product: CASSWGTRGYTF.